The 27 T cell receptor beta chains below were found in one sample sequenced in a study of blood T cell repertoires in COVID-19. Here immunoSEQ multiplex PCR was the method, and the copy in TCRdb shows in-frame clones only, minus some. The table includes more than 100,000 clones, about 79% detected once. Sequencing was done on a sample of peripheral blood. These receptors were collected from a woman aged 70-85 years with acute or convalescent COVID-19.

The V and J genes are TRBV4-3 and TRBJ1-4; D is ambiguous. Per the germline V gene, CDR1 is LGHNA and CDR2 is YSLEER. The CDR3 is made up of 15 amino acids. Trimming removed 8 bases at V and 3 bases at J, with 16 bases between. The CDR3 DNA sequence: TGCGCCAGCGGGCCAGGCGCAACCCCTAATGAAAAACTGTTTTTT. Amino acids: CASGPGATPNEKLFF.

The sample holds a few counts of this clone. This chain joins TRBV5-1 and TRBJ1-1; D call uncertain. Germline V gene data show CDR1 as SGHRS and CDR2 as YFSETQ. This CDR3 region has 12 residues. The V end was cut by 1 base, the J end by 10 bases, with 11 bases between. The CDR3 DNA sequence: TGCGCCAGCAGCTTGAACCGGGGTGGAGCTTTCTTT. Residues: CASSLNRGGAFF.

In DNA form, the CDR3 reads TGTGCCAGCTCATCACAGGGGGCTGGTGAGCAGTTCTTC. Translated, it gives CASSSQGAGEQFF. V is TRBV18 and J is TRBJ2-1, with 9 nucleotides matching TRBD1. The CDR3 is 13 amino acids. The ends lost 5 bases at V and 9 bases at J; junction bases unmatched: 5. Germline V gene sequence: CDR1 KGHSH, CDR2 LQKENI.

CDR3 DNA: TGCGCCAGCAGCCACCGAACAGGGCATGGCTACACCTTC. This codes for CASSHRTGHGYTF. V gene TRBV4-3 combines with J gene TRBJ1-2; possibly TRBD1 for D (6 bases). The CDR3 runs to 13 residues. Trimming took off 3 bases at V and 6 bases at J, with 11 bases between the two ends. The germline V gene encodes CDR1 LGHNA and CDR2 YSLEER.

V and J are TRBV18 and TRBJ1-4; D gene unclear. This CDR3 region has 16 residues. V lost 3 bases to trimming and J lost 2 bases, with 13 bases between them. Germline CDR1 is KGHSH and CDR2 is LQKENI. CDR3 nucleotide sequence: TGTGCCAGCTCACCGGGCCGCTTAAGTACTAATGAAAAACTGTTTTTT. Its translation is CASSPGRLSTNEKLFF. Full variable domain (missing parts from reference TRBV18 and TRBJ1-4): NAGVMQNPRHLVRRRGQEARLRCSPMKGHSHVYWYRQLPEEGLKFMVYLQKENIIDESGMPKERFSAEFPKEGPSILRIQQVVRGDSAAYFCASSPGRLSTNEKLFFGSGTQLSVL.

This chain joins TRBV11-3 and TRBJ2-7; 7 nucleotides align to TRBD1. V dropped 5 bases and J dropped 0; count of bases not matched to a gene: 4. The V gene's germline CDR1 is SGHNT and CDR2 YENEEA. This CDR3 comprises 14 residues. The CDR3 sequence: CASSRDRASYEQYF. The CDR3 DNA sequence: TGTGCCAGCAGCCGAGACAGGGCCTCCTACGAGCAGTACTTC.

This clone appeared a few times. This sequence joins TRBV5-1 and TRBJ2-7, with 11 bases aligning to TRBD1. Per the germline V gene, CDR1 is SGHRS and CDR2 is YFSETQ. The CDR3 has 16 amino acids. Germline trimming cut 4 bases from V and 2 bases from J; bases unmatched to any gene: 8. CDR3 in amino acids: CASSTIPGQGAYEQYF. The CDR3 DNA sequence: TGCGCCAGCAGCACTATTCCGGGACAGGGGGCCTACGAGCAGTACTTC.

The DNA for the CDR3 is TGTGCCAGCAGCTTGGGTGGTCAGGGGGACTCCTACGAGCAGTACGTC. This encodes CASSLGGQGDSYEQYV. J is TRBJ2-7 and V is TRBV5-4; 7 bases match TRBD1. This CDR3 has 16 amino acids. Germline lookup yields CDR1 SGHNT and CDR2 YYREEE (reference sequence). V was clipped by 0 bases and J by 0 bases; unmatched bases: 6.

The rearrangement links TRBV6-2 or TRBV6-3 to TRBJ1-2; D is perhaps TRBD1 (5 bases). Trimming took 5 bases from V and 8 from J, leaving 18 bases between them. CDR1 and CDR2 from the germline V gene are MNHEY and SVGEGT. This CDR3 has 14 amino acids. CDR3 sequence: CASSPVGHSTGYTF. In nucleotides, the CDR3 is TGTGCCAGCAGTCCGGTCGGACATTCGACCGGCTACACCTTC.

The chain employs TRBV18 and TRBJ1-3; 7 bases are a match to TRBD1. This CDR3 is built from 17 residues. CDR1 is KGHSH, CDR2 LQKENI, per germline. The ends lost 0 bases at V and 2 bases at J; junction bases unmatched: 7. DNA of the CDR3: TGTGCCAGCTCACCACCCAATTACAGGGGCGCTGGAAACACCATATATTTT. Translating gives CASSPPNYRGAGNTIYF.

In this sample, this clone turned up once. This chain links TRBV5-1 with TRBJ2-5; 7 bases align to TRBD2. Germline CDR1 SGHRS, CDR2 YFSETQ. The CDR3 sequence is 14 residues long. Unmatched junction bases numbered 6, after V lost 2 bases and J lost 5 bases. In DNA form, the CDR3 reads TGCGCCAGCAGCTTCCCGGGGAGGGTTGAGACCCAGTACTTC. It encodes CASSFPGRVETQYF. The whole variable domain, remainder taken from reference TRBV5-1 and TRBJ2-5, is KAGVTQTPRYLIKTRGQQVTLSCSPISGHRSVSWYQQTPGQGLQFLFEYFSETQRNKGNFPGRFSGRQFSNSRSEMNVSTLELGDSALYLCASSFPGRVETQYFGPGTRLLVL.

The V and J genes are TRBV6-5 and TRBJ1-1, with D maybe TRBD1 (5 bases). CDR3 length equals 15 residues. Germline V gene data show CDR1 as MNHEY and CDR2 as SVGAGI. V lost 6 bases and J lost 0, with 14 bases in between. The CDR3 coding sequence is TGTGCCAGCAGCTATGGAGGGGTGATGAACACTGAAGCTTTCTTT. Translating it yields CASSYGGVMNTEAFF.

This sequence joins TRBV7-8 and TRBJ1-6; D is undetermined. Germline loops: CDR1 SGHVS, CDR2 FQNEAQ. Trimming removed 5 bases from V and 5 bases from J, with 19 bases in between. The CDR3 totals 17 residues. As DNA, the CDR3 is TGTGCCAGCAGCCCAAACCGCGGAGCTATGGATAATTCACCCCTCCACTTT. Encoded protein: CASSPNRGAMDNSPLHF.

The rearrangement uses TRBV12-3 or TRBV12-4 and TRBJ2-2; the D is unclear. V was cut by 5 bases and J by 3 bases, with 7 bases left in between. The CDR3 covers 13 residues. CDR3 region: CASSRDYTGELFF. The CDR3 bases are TGTGCCAGCAGTCGCGACTACACCGGGGAGCTGTTTTTT.

This clone has more than one count but fewer than ten. The gene calls are TRBV10-3 and TRBJ1-5, with a weak D call TRBD1 (6 bases). The V and J ends lost 6 bases and 1 base respectively, with 10 bases between them. This CDR3 contains 14 residues. The germline V gene has CDR1 ENHRY and CDR2 SYGVKD. The CDR3 nucleotides read TGTGCCATCAGGGACAGCACGAGCAATCAGCCCCAGCATTTT. Translating it yields CAIRDSTSNQPQHF.

The chain uses TRBV6-1 and TRBJ1-3; TRBD1 is a possible D gene (6 bases). V gave up 4 bases and J gave up 5 bases, with 18 bases separating them. Germline V gene sequence: CDR1 MNHNS, CDR2 SASEGT. The CDR3 extends over 16 amino acids. CDR3 nucleotide sequence: TGTGCCAGCAGTGGTTCACAGGGTCAGGGAAGAAACACCATATATTTT. Encoded protein: CASSGSQGQGRNTIYF.

The V call is TRBV9, the J call TRBJ1-2, with D unresolved. The CDR3 sequence is 12 residues long. Deletions cut 1 base from V and 8 bases from J, with 9 bases between. In germline, CDR1 is SGDLS, CDR2 YYNGEE. The CDR3 here is CASSVLADGYTF. CDR3 DNA sequence: TGTGCCAGCAGCGTATTAGCGGACGGCTACACCTTC.

The chain has TRBV19 and TRBJ1-5; 10 bases map to TRBD1. Germline V CDR1 and CDR2: LNHDA, SQIVND (reference sequence). The CDR3 contains 18 residues. The V and J ends lost 7 bases and 2 bases, in that order; junction bases with no gene match: 14. CDR3 nucleotides: TGTGCCAGTATCCCCGGGACAGGGGCCACCTATGGCAATCAGCCCCAGCATTTT. This codes for CASIPGTGATYGNQPQHF.

The CDR3 here is CASLRLAGDNEQFF. In DNA, the CDR3 is TGTGCCAGCCTTAGACTAGCGGGGGACAATGAGCAGTTCTTC. The chain carries TRBV6-5 and TRBJ2-1; 12 bases are a match to TRBD2. V lost 8 bases and J lost 5; bases outside the gene matches: 4. In germline, CDR1 is MNHEY, CDR2 SVGAGI. The CDR3 has 14 amino acids.

The J gene is TRBJ2-3, the V gene TRBV3-1 (or the pseudogene TRBV3-2); weak D call: TRBD1 (6 bases). Looked up from germline, CDR1 is LGHDT and CDR2 is YNNKEL (reference sequence). The V and J ends lost 4 bases and 1 base respectively, with 9 bases between them. The CDR3 consists of 14 residues. CDR3 in DNA: TGTGCCAGCAGCCTGACAGGACGCACAGATACGCAGTATTTT. Translation: CASSLTGRTDTQYF.

The chain employs TRBV11-2 and TRBJ1-5; D not certain. In germline, CDR1 is SGHAT, CDR2 FQNNGV. This CDR3 has 13 amino acids. The ends were cut back, 1 base at V and 8 bases at J, with 9 bases in the middle. For the CDR3, the DNA is TGTGCCAGCAGCTTAGGAGGCACTGAGCCCCAGCATTTT. Protein sequence: CASSLGGTEPQHF. The full variable domain, rest sourced from reference TRBV11-2 and TRBJ1-5, is EAGVAQSPRYKIIEKRQSVAFWCNPISGHATLYWYQQILGQGPKLLIQFQNNGVVDDSQLPKDRFSAERLKGVDSTLKIQPAKLEDSAVYLCASSLGGTEPQHFGDGTRLSIL.

This clone was observed a handful of times. V is TRBV7-2 and J is TRBJ1-1, with D tentatively TRBD1 (6 bases). Trimming removed 5 bases at V and 4 bases at J, with 17 bases between. This CDR3 has 15 residues. From germline, CDR1 is SGHTA and CDR2 FQGNSA. The CDR3 loop reads CASSPPGGAGTEAFF. The CDR3 bases are TGTGCCAGCAGCCCCCCCGGGGGGGCTGGCACTGAAGCTTTCTTT.

CDR3 in amino acids: CASRPTGGSGELFF. The CDR3 DNA is TGTGCCAGCAGACCCACAGGGGGCTCCGGGGAGCTGTTTTTT. The gene calls are TRBV7-2 and TRBJ2-2; the match to TRBD1 covers 9 bases. The junction had 5 bases not matched to a gene; V was cut back by 6 bases and J by 6 bases. The CDR3 consists of 14 residues. CDR1 and CDR2 (germline): SGHTA, FQGNSA.

V gene TRBV27 combines with J gene TRBJ2-2; the match to TRBD2 covers 11 bases. Germline assignment: CDR1 MNHEY and CDR2 SMNVEV (reference sequence). V lost 11 bases, J lost 5 bases, and 10 bases stayed unmatched. This CDR3 is built from 15 residues. This CDR3 reads CAAGGLAGVTGELFF. The CDR3 bases are TGTGCCGCCGGAGGACTAGCGGGCGTGACCGGGGAGCTGTTTTTT.

This rearrangement joins TRBV6-2 or TRBV6-3 to TRBJ1-1; D is undetermined. Per the germline V gene, CDR1 is MNHEY and CDR2 is SVGEGT. The V and J ends lost 2 bases and 4 bases respectively, with 11 bases between them. CDR3 length equals 14 residues. As DNA, the CDR3 is TGTGCCAGCAGTTACCGACCAGCGGCCACTGAAGCTTTCTTT. Amino acid sequence: CASSYRPAATEAFF.

This clone was recorded only once. The chain combines TRBV7-2 with TRBJ2-1; the match to TRBD2 covers 9 bases. Germline trimming cut 1 base from V and 5 bases from J; bases unmatched to any gene: 15. This CDR3 comprises 19 residues. Germline V gives CDR1 SGHTA, CDR2 FQGNSA. DNA of the CDR3: TGTGCCAGCAGCTTAGTTTTTAGCGGGGGACAACTACAAAACAATGAGCAGTTCTTC. Amino acids: CASSLVFSGGQLQNNEQFF.

The V gene is TRBV5-1, the J gene TRBJ1-3, with D perhaps TRBD1 (5 bases). The V gene's germline CDR1 is SGHRS and CDR2 YFSETQ. The CDR3 is 19 residues long. Trimming removed 0 bases at V and 0 bases at J, with 19 bases between. CDR3 amino acids: CASSLVLDSTISSGNTIYF. DNA for the CDR3: TGCGCCAGCAGCTTGGTTCTCGACAGTACGATATCCTCTGGAAACACCATATATTTT.